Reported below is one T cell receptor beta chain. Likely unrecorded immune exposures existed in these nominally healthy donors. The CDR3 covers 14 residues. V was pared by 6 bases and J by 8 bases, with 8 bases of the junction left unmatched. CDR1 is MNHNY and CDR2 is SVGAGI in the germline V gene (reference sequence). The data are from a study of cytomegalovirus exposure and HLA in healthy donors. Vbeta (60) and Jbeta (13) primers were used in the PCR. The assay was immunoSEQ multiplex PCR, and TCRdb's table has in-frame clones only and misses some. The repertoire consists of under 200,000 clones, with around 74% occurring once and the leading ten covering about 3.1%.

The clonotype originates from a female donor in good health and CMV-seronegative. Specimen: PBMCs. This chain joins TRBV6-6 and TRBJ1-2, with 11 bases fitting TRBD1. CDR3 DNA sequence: TGTGCCAGCAGCCGCGGACAGGGGGCGCAGGGCTACACCTTC. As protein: CASSRGQGAQGYTF.